Presented here are 9 T cell receptor beta chains from one specimen sequenced in a study of tumor-infiltrating lymphocytes in primary liver carcinoma. Starting material of 500 ng total RNA yielded TCR beta cDNA via a constant-region primer. ARM-PCR was slightly modified, and three nested multiplex PCR rounds with it gave rise to the TCR beta libraries. PCR rounds one and two used TRBV1-TRBV30 forward primers with a C-beta reverse primer for approximately 10 cycles each. One entry per CDR3 protein results from TCRdb running MiXCR on the multiplex PCR reads. Among about 330,000 distinct CDR3 sequences listed, 65% were seen once. Blood RNA was derived from unsorted whole blood, and germline DNA was extracted too. The sample consisted of peripheral blood. The receptors originated from a man aged 35 to 55 with primary liver carcinoma and hepatitis B virus infection.

To note about this clonotype: At one boundary the junction diverges from the germline segment, which might be a read error. This chain connects TRBV6-4 to TRBJ2-1; D is possibly TRBD2 (5 bases). This CDR3 has 13 amino acids. Germline V gives CDR1 MRHNA, CDR2 SNTAGT. The CDR3: CASNDLGGRGQFF. The CDR3, as DNA: TGTGCCAGCAATGACTTAGGAGGCCGTGGGCAGTTCTTC.

This clonotype was detected ten times or more. The chain carries TRBV6-6 and TRBJ1-5; TRBD1 matches 9 bases. Germline CDR1 MNHNY, CDR2 SVGAGI (reference sequence). The CDR3 has 16 residues. J lost 4 bases, V lost 0 bases, and 4 bases had no gene match. The CDR3 protein is CASSYSIGTGNQPQHF. In nucleotides, the CDR3 is TGTGCCAGCAGTTACTCGATTGGGACAGGGAATCAGCCCCAGCATTTT.

The chain recombines TRBV5-4 with TRBJ2-7; possibly TRBD2 for D (6 bases). Deletions cut 4 bases from V and 0 bases from J, with 14 bases between. Germline V gene data show CDR1 as SGHNT and CDR2 as YYREEE (reference sequence). CDR3 length: 15 amino acids. In DNA form, the CDR3 reads TGTGCCAGCAGCCGCGGAGGGAGCGGCTCCTACGAGCAGTACTTC. Its translation is CASSRGGSGSYEQYF. Filled out from reference TRBV5-4 and TRBJ2-7, the complete variable domain reads ETGVTQSPTHLIKTRGQQVTLRCSSQSGHNTVSWYQQALGQGPQFIFQYYREEENGRGNFPPRFSGLQFPNYSSELNVNALELDDSALYLCASSRGGSGSYEQYFGPGTRLTVT.

A single count supports this clonotype. This rearrangement joins TRBV4-1 to TRBJ2-4; 9 bases agree with TRBD1. Germline values: CDR1 MGHRA, CDR2 YSYEKL. CDR3 length: 17 amino acids. The V segment lost 3 bases and the J segment 1 base; nucleotides outside the gene matches: 7. In DNA form, the CDR3 reads TGCGCCAGCAGCCATTCACAGGGGGCAGAGGCCAAAAACATTCAGTACTTC. Residues: CASSHSQGAEAKNIQYF.

This clonotype showed up many times. V and J are TRBV4-2 and TRBJ2-2, with a possible D match to TRBD1 (5 bases). The V gene lost 4 bases and the J gene lost 7 bases, with 13 bases spanning the gap. The CDR3 totals 14 residues. The germline gives CDR1 LGHNA, CDR2 YNFKEQ. CDR3 sequence (DNA): TGTGCCAGCAGCCCGGACGTAGGGGACGGGGAGCTGTTTTTT. Translating gives CASSPDVGDGELFF.

The V and J genes are TRBV29-1 and TRBJ2-2; no reliable D call. V dropped 4 bases and J dropped 0 bases, with 12 bases sitting between them. The CDR3 is made up of 15 amino acids. Germline values: CDR1 SQVTM, CDR2 ANQGSEA. The CDR3 spells CSVGSSPSNTGELFF. CDR3 nucleotide sequence: TGCAGCGTTGGTAGCTCTCCTTCGAACACCGGGGAGCTGTTTTTT.

About this clonotype: A much larger clone lies one base from this, so it may be a read error. This chain links TRBV10-2 with TRBJ2-7; no firm D call. The CDR3 totals 11 residues. Germline V gene data show CDR1 as WSHSY and CDR2 as SAAADI. V dropped 8 bases and J dropped 5 bases, with 10 bases sitting between them. CDR3 nucleotides: TGCGCCAGCGAGATCGTGGACGAGCAGTACTTC. Its translation: CASEIVDEQYF.

This clonotype was counted a few times. One junction end does not reproduce the germline sequence, and a read error may be involved. The chain recombines TRBV11-2 with TRBJ2-1; 11 bases agree with TRBD1. CDR1 and CDR2 from the germline V gene are SGHAT and FQNNGV. CDR3 size: 17 residues. The CDR3 reads CTSSLNGQGAIYNEQFF. The CDR3 nucleotides read TGTACCAGCAGCTTGAATGGACAGGGGGCAATCTACAATGAGCAGTTCTTC. The entire variable domain, with the rest obtained from reference TRBV11-2 and TRBJ2-1, is as follows: EAGVAQSPRYKIIEKRQSVAFWCNPISGHATLYWYQQILGQGPKLLIQFQNNGVVDDSQLPKDRFSAERLKGVDSTLKIQPAKLEDSAVYLCTSSLNGQGAIYNEQFFGPGTRLTVL.

As to this clonotype: Just one base apart from a much larger clone, this may be a read error. V gene TRBV10-3 combines with J gene TRBJ2-2, with 8 bases aligning to TRBD2. Germline assignment: CDR1 ENHRY and CDR2 SYGVKD. The CDR3 spans 17 residues. Trimming cost V 3 bases and J 1 base; bases outside gene matches: 7. Here the CDR3 reads CAISDASTSENTGELFF. Written as DNA, the CDR3 is TGTGCCATCAGTGACGCGTCGACTAGCGAGAACACCGGGGAGCTGTTTTTT.